A selection of T cell receptor beta chains follows, all from one sample in a study of shared clonotypes between healthy human individuals. TCRdb's table, derived via immunoSEQ multiplex PCR, lists solely in-frame clones and lacks some. The profile shows over a million clones, roughly 70% of them singletons. Sequencing was performed on memory CD4+ T cells sorted from blood. These receptors all stem from a young man in good health. Both conserved end residues are part of each CDR3. Each record gives: V gene, D gene, clone size, J gene, CDR3 protein, CDR3 DNA. The D gene is left open where the match is weak. The size of a clone is reported for some rows only, either as once, few or many, or as a class for expanded clones.

V gene: TRBV5-4; D gene: TRBD2; clone size: .; J gene: TRBJ2-1; CDR3 protein: CASTGTSGRSYNEQFF; CDR3 DNA: TGTGCCAGCACCGGGACTAGCGGTAGATCCTACAATGAGCAGTTCTTC
V gene: TRBV30; D gene: TRBD2; clone size: .; J gene: TRBJ2-5; CDR3 protein: CAWSSGISGGEQTQYF; CDR3 DNA: TGTGCCTGGAGTAGCGGAATTAGCGGGGGGGAACAGACCCAGTACTTC
V gene: TRBV5-1; D gene: .; clone size: once; J gene: TRBJ2-7; CDR3 protein: CASSAQQGRDEQYF; CDR3 DNA: TGCGCCAGCAGCGCGCAGCAGGGCAGGGACGAGCAGTACTTC
V gene: TRBV4-1; D gene: .; clone size: .; J gene: TRBJ1-1; CDR3 protein: CASSQDSVNTEAFF; CDR3 DNA: TGCGCCAGCAGCCAGGATTCAGTGAACACTGAAGCTTTCTTT
V gene: TRBV10-3; D gene: .; clone size: .; J gene: TRBJ2-1; CDR3 protein: CAISVLAGDQFF; CDR3 DNA: TGTGCCATCAGTGTACTAGCCGGGGACCAGTTCTTC
V gene: TRBV11-2; D gene: .; clone size: few; J gene: TRBJ1-2; CDR3 protein: CASSLLGADGYTF; CDR3 DNA: TGTGCCAGCAGCTTACTGGGGGCGGATGGCTACACCTTC
V gene: TRBV10-3; D gene: TRBD2; clone size: .; J gene: TRBJ2-3; CDR3 protein: CAISTGTSGYTDTQYF; CDR3 DNA: TGTGCCATCAGTACCGGGACTAGCGGCTATACAGATACGCAGTATTTT
V gene: TRBV7-7; D gene: .; clone size: .; J gene: TRBJ1-1; CDR3 protein: CASSLGQHTEAFF; CDR3 DNA: TGTGCTAGCAGCTTAGGACAGCACACTGAAGCTTTCTTT
V gene: TRBV5-1; D gene: .; clone size: few; J gene: TRBJ1-1; CDR3 protein: CASSFGQNTEAFF; CDR3 DNA: TGCGCCAGCAGCTTCGGACAGAACACTGAAGCTTTCTTT
V gene: TRBV5-6; D gene: .; clone size: few; J gene: TRBJ2-4; CDR3 protein: CASSLIRDKGDIQYF; CDR3 DNA: TGTGCCAGCAGCCTGATCCGGGACAAAGGGGACATTCAGTACTTC
V gene: TRBV7-9; D gene: .; clone size: .; J gene: TRBJ1-3; CDR3 protein: CASGPGGGAVLGNTIYF; CDR3 DNA: TGTGCCAGCGGGCCCGGAGGTGGGGCCGTCCTCGGAAACACCATATATTTT
V gene: TRBV7-3; D gene: .; clone size: once; J gene: TRBJ2-3; CDR3 protein: CASSSGTIGDTQYF; CDR3 DNA: TGTGCCAGCAGCTCCGGGACAATCGGAGATACGCAGTATTTT
V gene: TRBV5-1; D gene: TRBD2; clone size: once; J gene: TRBJ2-7; CDR3 protein: CASSPGTSSPEQYF; CDR3 DNA: TGCGCCAGCAGCCCCGGGACTAGCTCCCCCGAGCAGTACTTC
V gene: TRBV30; D gene: TRBD1; clone size: .; J gene: TRBJ1-5; CDR3 protein: CAWRGQGGQPQHF; CDR3 DNA: TGTGCCTGGAGAGGACAGGGGGGTCAGCCCCAGCATTTT
V gene: TRBV5-4; D gene: TRBD1; clone size: few; J gene: TRBJ1-6; CDR3 protein: CASSSDRVPPLHF; CDR3 DNA: TGTGCCAGCAGCTCAGACAGGGTCCCACCCCTCCACTTT
V gene: TRBV19; D gene: TRBD2; clone size: .; J gene: TRBJ2-1; CDR3 protein: CASSMTSGGAYEQFF; CDR3 DNA: TGTGCCAGTAGTATGACTAGCGGGGGGGCTTATGAGCAGTTCTTC
V gene: TRBV4-3; D gene: TRBD2; clone size: .; J gene: TRBJ2-1; CDR3 protein: CASSQSGLAATNEQFF; CDR3 DNA: TGCGCCAGCAGCCAGAGCGGACTAGCGGCAACCAATGAGCAGTTCTTC
V gene: TRBV7-9; D gene: .; clone size: .; J gene: TRBJ1-4; CDR3 protein: CASSPQGSTNEKLFF; CDR3 DNA: TGTGCCAGCAGCCCCCAGGGGTCTACTAATGAAAAACTGTTTTTT
V gene: TRBV6-1; D gene: .; clone size: .; J gene: TRBJ1-1; CDR3 protein: CASSPWGGNTEAFF; CDR3 DNA: TGTGCCAGCAGTCCCTGGGGAGGAAACACTGAAGCTTTCTTT
V gene: TRBV5-1; D gene: .; clone size: .; J gene: TRBJ2-6; CDR3 protein: CASSLDPTPSGANVLTF; CDR3 DNA: TGCGCCAGCAGCTTGGACCCGACACCGTCTGGGGCCAACGTCCTGACTTTC
V gene: TRBV6-5; D gene: .; clone size: .; J gene: TRBJ1-1; CDR3 protein: CASWGPSTEAFF; CDR3 DNA: TGTGCCAGCTGGGGCCCGAGCACTGAAGCTTTCTTT
V gene: TRBV5-4; D gene: .; clone size: .; J gene: TRBJ2-1; CDR3 protein: CASSKTQSSYNEQFF; CDR3 DNA: TGTGCCAGCAGCAAGACACAGTCCTCCTACAATGAGCAGTTCTTC
V gene: TRBV5-1; D gene: TRBD2; clone size: .; J gene: TRBJ2-3; CDR3 protein: CASTDRGEYTDTQYF; CDR3 DNA: TGCGCCAGCACCGACCGGGGGGAGTACACAGATACGCAGTATTTT